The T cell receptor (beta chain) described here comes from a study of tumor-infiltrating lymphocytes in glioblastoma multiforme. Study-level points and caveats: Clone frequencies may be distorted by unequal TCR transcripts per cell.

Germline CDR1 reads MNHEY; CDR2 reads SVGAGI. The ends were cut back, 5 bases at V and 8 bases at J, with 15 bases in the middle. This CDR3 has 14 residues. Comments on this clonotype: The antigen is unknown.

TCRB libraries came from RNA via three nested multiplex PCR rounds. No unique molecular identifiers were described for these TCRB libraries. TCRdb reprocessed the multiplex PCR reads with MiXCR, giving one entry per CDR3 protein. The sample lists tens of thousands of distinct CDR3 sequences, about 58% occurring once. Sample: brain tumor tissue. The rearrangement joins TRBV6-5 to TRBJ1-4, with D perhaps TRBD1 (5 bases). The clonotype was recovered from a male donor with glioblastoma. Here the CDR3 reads CASSRTGRREKLFF. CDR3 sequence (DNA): TGTGCCAGCAGTAGGACGGGGCGAAGGGAAAAACTGTTTTTT.